Shown below are 20 T cell receptor beta chains from a single sample sequenced in a study of shared clonotypes between healthy human individuals. Measured with immunoSEQ multiplex PCR; TCRdb has only the in-frame clones, and not every one. Of fewer than 600,000 clones in the sample, roughly 79% are singletons; the top ten hold around 11%. Material: PBMCs. These receptors were collected from a woman aged 40 to 50 in good health. Some clones in this sample may be carry-over from other donors' samples.

This chain links TRBV7-2 with TRBJ1-5; no clear D. V lost 1 base to trimming and J lost 2 bases, with 12 bases between them. CDR3 length: 16 residues. Looked up from germline, CDR1 is SGHTA and CDR2 is FQGNSA. DNA of the CDR3: TGTGCCAGCAGCTTAGGAGGGTCCCGGGGCAATCAGCCCCAGCATTTT. It is translated as CASSLGGSRGNQPQHF.

CDR3 DNA: TGTGCCAGCAGCTCGGCGAGCTCCCGGATGGGTGAAGCTTTCTTT. This gives the protein CASSSASSRMGEAFF. The J gene is TRBJ1-1, the V gene TRBV7-8; D remains ambiguous. The V end lost 4 bases, the J end lost 7 bases, and 19 bases lay between the germline ends. The CDR3 contains 15 residues. Germline CDR1 and CDR2: SGHVS and FQNEAQ.

The chain joins TRBV7-2 to TRBJ2-1, with 9 nucleotides matching TRBD2. Germline V gene sequence: CDR1 SGHTA, CDR2 FQGNSA. The CDR3 is 18 residues long. With V trimmed by 1 base and J by 8 bases, 15 bases remained unmatched. CDR3 nucleotide sequence: TGTGCCAGCAGCTTAGTTTCAGGGGGGACTAGCTATTTCGATGAGCAGTTCTTC. Protein: CASSLVSGGTSYFDEQFF.

This sequence joins TRBV4-2 and TRBJ2-2; TRBD2 matches 10 bases. Germline V gene sequence: CDR1 LGHNA, CDR2 YNFKEQ. The ends lost 1 base at V and 4 bases at J; junction bases unmatched: 9. The CDR3 loop spans 18 amino acids. For the CDR3, the DNA is TGTGCCAGCAGCCAAGGAGGTGCTAGCGGGAGTGTCACCGGGGAGCTGTTTTTT. This translates into CASSQGGASGSVTGELFF.

This clone was seen more than once but under ten times. The chain joins TRBV30 to TRBJ2-5; 7 nucleotides agree with TRBD2. TRBJ2-7 explains the end of the DNA better; the J call may be wrong. The CDR3 sequence is 14 residues long. Looked up from germline, CDR1 is GTSNPN and CDR2 is SVGIG (reference sequence). The CDR3 DNA is TGTGCCTGGAGTGGGGTGGGAGGGCCCTACGAGCAGTACTTC. Protein: CAWSGVGGPYEQYF.

The chain has TRBV28 and TRBJ1-2; a weak D match, TRBD1 (6 bases). This CDR3 is built from 15 residues. CDR1 and CDR2 (germline): MDHEN, SYDVKM. V was shortened by 5 bases and J by 4 bases, with 17 bases between the two germline ends. The CDR3 DNA follows: TGTGCCAGCAGTGTTACAGGGAGCGAGTCCTATGGCTACACCTTC. This gives the protein CASSVTGSESYGYTF.

The chain is built from TRBV6-5 and TRBJ2-4; 7 bases align to TRBD1. Germline CDR1 is MNHEY and CDR2 is SVGAGI. V was clipped by 3 bases and J by 3 bases; unmatched bases: 5. This CDR3 is built from 15 residues. This chain's CDR3 is CASSYSRDSKNIQYF. DNA for the CDR3: TGTGCCAGCAGTTATAGCCGGGACAGCAAAAACATTCAGTACTTC.

The J gene is TRBJ2-7, the V gene TRBV27; TRBD1 agrees at 10 bases. The CDR3 consists of 15 residues. J was trimmed by 5 bases and V by 5 bases; bases with no gene match: 9. Germline V gene lookup returns CDR1 MNHEY and CDR2 SMNVEV (reference sequence). The CDR3 sequence: CASSARDRGVHEQYF. The CDR3 DNA follows: TGTGCCAGCAGTGCCCGGGACAGGGGTGTCCACGAGCAGTACTTC.

The chain uses TRBV5-8 and TRBJ2-7; D not resolved. There are 12 residues in the CDR3. Trimming took 4 bases from V and 3 from J, leaving 8 bases between them. The V gene's germline CDR1 is SGHTS and CDR2 YDEGEE. The CDR3 region is CASSLTLYEQYF. In DNA, the CDR3 is TGTGCCAGCAGCCTTACACTCTACGAGCAGTACTTC.

This chain joins TRBV7-6 and TRBJ2-3, with TRBD2 identical over 11 bases. The CDR3 length is 16 residues. With 5 bases clipped from V and 2 bases from J, the junction kept 6 bases outside the gene matches. Germline V gene sequence: CDR1 SGHVS, CDR2 FNYEAQ. The DNA of the CDR3 is TGTGCCAGCAGCCCAAGACTAGCGGGACCCACAGATACGCAGTATTTT. It codes for CASSPRLAGPTDTQYF.

The rearrangement links TRBV11-3 to TRBJ1-2; D is undetermined. V was pared by 5 bases and J by 7 bases, with 14 bases between. From germline, CDR1 is SGHNT and CDR2 YENEEA. CDR3 length: 13 residues. This chain's CDR3 is CASSLRLFGGYTF. CDR3 DNA sequence: TGTGCCAGCAGCCTTCGACTCTTCGGTGGCTACACCTTC.

J is TRBJ2-5 and V is TRBV11-2; the match to TRBD2 covers 11 bases. The CDR3 consists of 17 residues. J gave up 2 bases and V 0 bases, and 5 bases lay outside the gene matches. Germline V gene sequence: CDR1 SGHAT, CDR2 FQNNGV. In DNA, the CDR3 is TGTGCCAGCAGCTTAGATTTGCTAGCGGGAGGACAAGAGACCCAGTACTTC. Encoded protein: CASSLDLLAGGQETQYF.

The gene calls are TRBV7-9 and TRBJ2-2, with a tentative D call TRBD2 (7 bases). The CDR3 spans 14 residues. Germline V CDR1 and CDR2: SEHNR, FQNEAQ (reference sequence). Trimming removed 11 bases at V and 0 bases at J, with 13 bases between. CDR3 sequence: CAGGDTANTGELFF. CDR3 nucleotides: TGTGCCGGGGGGGACACCGCGAACACCGGGGAGCTGTTTTTT.

This clone turned up a few times. The V and J genes are TRBV7-2 and TRBJ2-3; 12 nucleotides match TRBD2. This CDR3 comprises 14 residues. CDR1 is SGHTA, CDR2 FQGNSA, per germline. V dropped 8 bases and J dropped 5; count of bases not matched to a gene: 5. The chain's CDR3 is CASGLAGGVDTQYF. CDR3 coding DNA: TGTGCCAGCGGCCTAGCGGGGGGGGTAGATACGCAGTATTTT. Looking up the rest from reference TRBV7-2 and TRBJ2-3 gives the full variable domain: GAGVSQSPSNKVTEKGKDVELRCDPISGHTALYWYRQSLGQGLEFLIYFQGNSAPDKSGLPSDRFSAERTGGSVSTLTIQRTQQEDSAVYLCASGLAGGVDTQYFGPGTRLTVL.

The rearrangement uses TRBV11-2 and TRBJ2-5; D is possibly TRBD1 or TRBD2 (5 bases each). The closer fit of TRBJ2-7 to the DNA end suggests the J call may be wrong. CDR3 length: 13 residues. CDR1 and CDR2 from the germline V gene are SGHAT and FQNNGV. The CDR3 loop reads CASSLGGVSEQYF. In DNA form, the CDR3 reads TGTGCCAGCAGCTTAGGAGGGGTTAGCGAGCAGTACTTC.

This clone was recorded at least ten times. The J gene is TRBJ2-7, the V gene TRBV20-1; D gene unclear. There are 11 residues in the CDR3. With 1 base removed from V and 10 bases from J, the gap between germline ends came to 11 bases. Germline V gene sequence: CDR1 DFQATT, CDR2 SNEGSKA (reference sequence). The DNA of the CDR3 is TGCAGTGCTAGAGGTCTCCCTGAACAGTACTTC. It specifies CSARGLPEQYF.

The rearrangement links TRBV28 to TRBJ1-5, with D tentatively TRBD1 (6 bases). This CDR3 has 16 amino acids. V was shortened by 1 base and J by 0 bases, with 10 bases between the two germline ends. The germline gives CDR1 MDHEN, CDR2 SYDVKM. Here the CDR3 reads CASSLFRGYSNQPQHF. The CDR3, as DNA: TGTGCCAGCAGTTTATTCAGGGGATATAGCAATCAGCCCCAGCATTTT.

This clone showed up just once. V gene TRBV5-8 combines with J gene TRBJ1-2; D perhaps matches TRBD1 (5 bases). Trimming took off 4 bases at V and 6 bases at J, with 16 bases between the two ends. The CDR3 sequence is 14 residues long. The V gene's germline CDR1 is SGHTS and CDR2 YDEGEE. The DNA for the CDR3 is TGTGCCAGCAGCATGGGCGGGGGATTCGATGGCTACACCTTC. Its protein product is CASSMGGGFDGYTF.

This chain joins TRBV2 and TRBJ2-5; D is possibly TRBD2 (5 bases). Germline V gene sequence: CDR1 SNHLY, CDR2 FYNNEI. This CDR3 spans 15 amino acids. Trimming left V 7 bases short and J 1 base short, with 16 bases between. Here the CDR3 DNA reads TGTGCCAGCAACGAACTAGAGACCTTCCAAGAGACCCAGTACTTC. Its protein product is CASNELETFQETQYF.

This chain joins TRBV11-2 and TRBJ1-5; 7 bases are shared with TRBD1. Trimming took 1 base from V and 6 from J; bases not matched to a gene: 6. CDR3 size: 15 residues. Germline assignment: CDR1 SGHAT and CDR2 FQNNGV. CDR3 DNA: TGTGCCAGCAGCTTAGCGCTCGGGACAGCTCAGCCCCAGCATTTT. Its protein product is CASSLALGTAQPQHF. Full variable domain (remainder filled in from reference TRBV11-2 and TRBJ1-5): EAGVAQSPRYKIIEKRQSVAFWCNPISGHATLYWYQQILGQGPKLLIQFQNNGVVDDSQLPKDRFSAERLKGVDSTLKIQPAKLEDSAVYLCASSLALGTAQPQHFGDGTRLSIL.